Listed below are T cell receptor beta chains from one sample, sequenced in a study of blood T cell repertoires in COVID-19. TCRdb keeps only in-frame clones here, not all; method: immunoSEQ multiplex PCR. This sample has some 400,000 clones, with around 90% found just once. What was sequenced was peripheral blood. The receptors come from a human donor in a cohort sampled during active COVID-19. The CDR3 runs from the conserved cysteine through the conserved F or W. D genes are given only for firm matches. Size is stated for part of the rows, as once, few or many counts, or as a class when the clone is expanded.

size,D,J,V,CDR3,DNA
NA,NA,TRBJ2-7,TRBV5-4,CASSLGQTSYEQYF,TGTGCCAGCAGCTTGGGACAGACTTCCTACGAGCAGTACTTC
NA,TRBD1,TRBJ2-7,TRBV10-2,CASRGTGRTYEQYF,TGCGCCAGCAGGGGGACAGGGAGGACCTACGAGCAGTACTTC
NA,NA,TRBJ2-5,TRBV29-1,CSVEVAGRETQYF,TGCAGCGTTGAAGTGGCAGGGCGCGAGACCCAGTACTTC
NA,NA,TRBJ1-1,TRBV6-5,CASIRAGWGTEAFF,TGTGCCAGCATAAGGGCGGGTTGGGGCACTGAAGCTTTCTTT
NA,NA,TRBJ2-1,TRBV7-3,CASSLDSSYNEQFF,TGTGCCAGCAGCTTGGACAGCTCCTACAATGAGCAGTTCTTC
NA,NA,TRBJ2-7,TRBV29-1,CSVLGPESSYEQYF,TGCAGCGTTCTCGGTCCTGAGTCATCCTACGAGCAGTACTTC
once,NA,TRBJ1-2,TRBV7-2,CASSLQGWGYGYTF,TGTGCCAGCAGCCTACAGGGATGGGGCTATGGCTACACCTTC
NA,NA,TRBJ2-2,TRBV30,CAWTPGQPGAGELFF,TGTGCCTGGACCCCCGGGCAGCCCGGGGCCGGGGAGCTGTTTTTT
NA,NA,TRBJ2-1,TRBV15,CATSRGTVSFNEQFF,TGTGCCACCAGCAGAGGGACAGTAAGTTTTAATGAGCAGTTCTTC
NA,TRBD1,TRBJ1-2,TRBV5-1,CASSEGTGRGYGYTF,TGCGCCAGCAGCGAGGGGACAGGGCGAGGGTATGGCTACACCTTC
NA,TRBD1,TRBJ2-2,TRBV28,CASSNRGNAGELFF,TGTGCCAGCAGTAACAGGGGGAATGCCGGGGAGCTGTTTTTT
NA,TRBD1,TRBJ2-7,TRBV2,CASSLDRAVDEQYF,TGTGCCAGCAGTTTAGACAGGGCAGTTGACGAGCAGTACTTC
NA,TRBD1,TRBJ2-5,TRBV5-6,CASCTLTGGQETQYF,TGTGCCAGCTGCACTCTTACAGGGGGACAAGAGACCCAGTACTTC
NA,NA,TRBJ2-2,TRBV3-1/TRBV3-2,CASSLPGGYTGELFF,TGTGCCAGCAGCCTTCCTGGCGGGTACACCGGGGAGCTGTTTTTT
NA,NA,TRBJ2-7,TRBV6-6,CASSYGEGSEQYF,TGTGCCAGCAGTTATGGTGAGGGCTCCGAGCAGTACTTC
NA,NA,TRBJ2-2,TRBV7-9,CASSSVWETGELFF,TGTGCCAGCAGCTCTGTCTGGGAGACCGGGGAGCTGTTTTTT
few,NA,TRBJ2-2,TRBV19,CASSMSRVGGELFF,TGTGCCAGTAGTATGTCCCGGGTCGGCGGGGAGCTGTTTTTT
NA,TRBD2,TRBJ2-1,TRBV3-1/TRBV3-2,CASSQEGQLAGARFF,TGTGCCAGCAGCCAAGAAGGTCAACTAGCGGGAGCACGATTCTTC
NA,NA,TRBJ2-7,TRBV11-2,CASSFSYEQYF,TGTGCGTCGAGTTTCTCCTACGAGCAGTACTTC
NA,NA,TRBJ2-7,TRBV28,CASSTGLYYEQYF,TGTGCCAGCAGTACCGGGTTATATTACGAGCAGTACTTC
NA,NA,TRBJ2-5,TRBV5-5,CASSLVGTLQETQYF,TGTGCCAGCAGCTTGGTGGGGACACTCCAAGAGACCCAGTACTTC
NA,NA,TRBJ1-4,TRBV19,CVLPSGADRREKLFF,TGTGTCCTCCCCTCTGGCGCAGACAGACGTGAAAAACTGTTTTTT
NA,NA,TRBJ1-1,TRBV30,CAWSDSRGQMLNTEAFF,TGTGCCTGGAGTGACAGCAGGGGTCAGATGTTGAACACTGAAGCTTTCTTT
NA,NA,TRBJ2-1,TRBV19,CASSILAVEREQFF,TGTGCCAGTAGTATACTAGCAGTAGAGCGGGAGCAGTTCTTC
NA,TRBD1,TRBJ1-1,TRBV19,CASRDREISEAFF,TGTGCCAGTAGGGACAGGGAGATTTCTGAAGCTTTCTTT
NA,TRBD2,TRBJ2-7,TRBV7-2,CASSRTSGAYEQYF,TGTGCCAGCAGCCGGACTAGCGGAGCCTACGAGCAGTACTTC
NA,NA,TRBJ2-5,TRBV19,CASSFREQWETQYF,TGTGCCAGTAGTTTTCGGGAGCAGTGGGAGACCCAGTACTTC
NA,TRBD2,TRBJ2-1,TRBV9,CASSPPGLAGGPEFF,TGTGCCAGCAGCCCACCGGGACTAGCGGGGGGGCCCGAGTTCTTC
NA,NA,TRBJ2-1,TRBV15,CATSRDQARGNEQFF,TGTGCCACCAGCAGAGATCAGGCCCGGGGGAATGAGCAGTTCTTC
NA,TRBD1,TRBJ2-5,TRBV10-3,CAISESNPGTAWGETQYF,TGTGCCATCAGTGAGTCAAACCCTGGGACAGCCTGGGGAGAGACCCAGTACTTC
NA,NA,TRBJ1-1,TRBV25-1,CASTVEEGAEAFF,TGTGCCAGCACCGTTGAGGAGGGTGCTGAAGCTTTCTTT
NA,TRBD1,TRBJ1-6,TRBV30,CAWSPGTGYNSPLHF,TGTGCCTGGAGTCCCGGGACAGGATATAATTCACCCCTCCACTTT
once,TRBD1,TRBJ2-1,TRBV5-6,CASSLGPGTGGHEQFF,TGTGCCAGCAGCTTGGGGCCCGGGACAGGGGGCCATGAGCAGTTCTTC
NA,TRBD2,TRBJ2-1,TRBV28,CASSSLTSGRLNEQFF,TGTGCCAGCAGTTCCCTGACTAGCGGGAGGTTAAATGAGCAGTTCTTC
NA,NA,TRBJ2-7,TRBV21-1,CASSKRPQREGSYEQYF,TGTGCCAGCAGCAAACGCCCGCAGCGGGAGGGCTCCTACGAGCAGTACTTC
NA,TRBD1,TRBJ1-4,TRBV5-1,CASSFGGDRNEKLFF,TGCGCCAGCAGCTTCGGAGGGGACAGGAATGAAAAACTGTTTTTT
few,TRBD1,TRBJ1-1,TRBV5-1,CASSFRQGGTEAFF,TGCGCCAGCAGCTTCAGACAGGGAGGAACTGAAGCTTTCTTT
NA,TRBD2,TRBJ2-3,TRBV30,CAWSSGGSTSTDTQYF,TGTGCCTGGTCCAGCGGGGGTTCGACGTCCACAGATACGCAGTATTTT
NA,TRBD2,TRBJ2-7,TRBV28,CASSPGTSRPYEQYF,TGTGCCAGCAGTCCGGGGACTAGCAGACCATACGAGCAGTACTTC
NA,TRBD1,TRBJ1-4,TRBV11-2,CASSLAGGRGEKLFF,TGTGCCAGCAGCTTGGCAGGGGGTCGGGGGGAAAAACTGTTTTTT
NA,NA,TRBJ1-4,TRBV10-3,CAISVTDKNEKLFF,TGTGCCATCAGTGTAACAGACAAGAATGAAAAACTGTTTTTT
NA,TRBD1,TRBJ1-4,TRBV9,CASSVGPQGGEKLFF,TGTGCCAGCAGCGTAGGACCCCAGGGGGGTGAAAAACTGTTTTTT
NA,NA,TRBJ2-1,TRBV28,CASSLSSASKNEQFF,TGTGCCAGCAGTTTATCGTCGGCTAGCAAGAATGAGCAGTTCTTC
NA,NA,TRBJ2-2,TRBV7-8,CASSLLGGQNGELFF,TGTGCCAGCAGCTTATTAGGTGGACAGAACGGGGAGCTGTTTTTT
NA,TRBD2,TRBJ2-1,TRBV2,CASSLGLAGPSEQFF,TGTGCCAGCAGTCTTGGACTAGCGGGCCCATCTGAGCAGTTCTTC
NA,NA,TRBJ2-6,TRBV3-1/TRBV3-2,CASSLGLVRASSGANVLTF,TGTGCCAGCAGCCTTGGACTTGTAAGAGCCTCCTCTGGGGCCAACGTCCTGACTTTC
NA,TRBD1,TRBJ1-6,TRBV27,CASRRQGLNNSPLHF,TGTGCCAGCAGACGACAGGGGTTGAATAATTCACCCCTCCACTTT
NA,NA,TRBJ2-2,TRBV2,CASSEAPPGVNTGELFF,TGTGCCAGCAGTGAAGCTCCCCCGGGAGTTAACACCGGGGAGCTGTTTTTT
NA,TRBD1,TRBJ2-7,TRBV6-6,CASRRDSRDEQYF,TGTGCCAGCAGACGGGACAGTCGGGACGAGCAGTACTTC
NA,TRBD1,TRBJ2-3,TRBV2,CASSAALGQGIADTQYF,TGTGCCAGCAGTGCCGCCTTGGGACAGGGTATCGCAGATACGCAGTATTTT
NA,TRBD2,TRBJ2-3,TRBV13,CASSLISGSSPDTQYF,TGTGCCAGCAGCTTAATTAGCGGGAGTTCCCCAGATACGCAGTATTTT
few,NA,TRBJ2-2,TRBV5-6,CASSLGRVGELFF,TGTGCCAGCAGCTTGGGCAGGGTCGGGGAGCTGTTTTTT